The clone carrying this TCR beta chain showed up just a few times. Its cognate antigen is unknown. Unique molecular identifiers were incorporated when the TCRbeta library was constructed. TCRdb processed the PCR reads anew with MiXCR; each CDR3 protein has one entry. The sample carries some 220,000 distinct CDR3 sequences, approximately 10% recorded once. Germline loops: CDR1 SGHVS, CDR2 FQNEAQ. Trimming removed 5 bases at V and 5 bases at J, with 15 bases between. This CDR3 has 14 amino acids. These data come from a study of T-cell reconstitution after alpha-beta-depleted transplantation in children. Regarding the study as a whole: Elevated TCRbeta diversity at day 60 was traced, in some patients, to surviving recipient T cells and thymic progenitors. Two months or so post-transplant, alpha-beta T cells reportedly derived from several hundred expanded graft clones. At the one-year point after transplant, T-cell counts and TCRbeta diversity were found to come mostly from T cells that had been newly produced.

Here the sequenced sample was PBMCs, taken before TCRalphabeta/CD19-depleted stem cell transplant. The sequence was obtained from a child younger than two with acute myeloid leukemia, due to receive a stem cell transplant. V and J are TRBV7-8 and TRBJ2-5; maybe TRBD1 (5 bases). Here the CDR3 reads CASSPNQGEETQYF. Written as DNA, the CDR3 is TGTGCCAGCAGCCCAAATCAGGGTGAGGAGACCCAGTACTTC.